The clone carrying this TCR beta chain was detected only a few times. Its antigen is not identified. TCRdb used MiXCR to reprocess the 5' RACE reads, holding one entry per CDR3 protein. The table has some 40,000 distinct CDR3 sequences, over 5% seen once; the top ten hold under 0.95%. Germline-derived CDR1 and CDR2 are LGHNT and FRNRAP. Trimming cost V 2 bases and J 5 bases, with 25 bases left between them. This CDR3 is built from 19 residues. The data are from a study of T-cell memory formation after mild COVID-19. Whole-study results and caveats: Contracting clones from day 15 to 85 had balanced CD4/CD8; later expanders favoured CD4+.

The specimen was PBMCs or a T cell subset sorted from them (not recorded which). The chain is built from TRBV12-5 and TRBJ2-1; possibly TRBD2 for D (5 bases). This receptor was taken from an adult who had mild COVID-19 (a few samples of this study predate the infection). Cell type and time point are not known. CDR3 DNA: TGTGCTAGTGGTTTGCCCTCGCAAGGGAGTAGGATTAACGACAATGAGCAGTTCTTC. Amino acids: CASGLPSQGSRINDNEQFF.